This entry lists 31 T cell receptor beta chains sequenced from one sample in a study of blood T cell repertoires in COVID-19. Some clones are missing from TCRdb's copy, which holds only in-frame ones; the method was immunoSEQ multiplex PCR. The sample yields a few hundred thousand clones, 80% to 90% seen once. Sequencing was performed on PBMCs or T cells enriched from blood (not recorded which). The source of these receptors is a woman aged 18-29 years who had recovered from COVID-19.

This clone was seen a single time. J is TRBJ1-4 and V is TRBV18; possibly TRBD1 for D (6 bases). This CDR3 has 15 residues. Germline V lookup: CDR1 KGHSH, CDR2 LQKENI. Trimming removed 3 bases from V and 5 bases from J, with 13 bases in between. This CDR3 is CASSPTGKSNEKLFF. The CDR3 DNA reads as TGTGCCAGCTCACCCACAGGGAAATCGAATGAAAAACTGTTTTTT.

V usage is TRBV5-1 and J usage is TRBJ1-6; D uncertain. The germline V gene has CDR1 SGHRS and CDR2 YFSETQ. Deletions cut 4 bases from V and 0 bases from J, with 11 bases between. This CDR3 contains 16 residues. Here the CDR3 reads CASSVSASSYNSPLHF. The CDR3 region has the DNA TGCGCCAGCAGCGTTAGTGCGAGCTCCTATAATTCACCCCTCCACTTT.

This sequence joins TRBV10-3 and TRBJ2-3, with D perhaps matching TRBD2 (6 bases). The V and J ends lost 11 bases and 2 bases respectively, with 14 bases between them. CDR1 and CDR2 from the germline V gene are ENHRY and SYGVKD. This CDR3 contains 13 residues. CDR3 in amino acids: CAFAWDSTDTQYF. The DNA for the CDR3 is TGTGCCTTCGCGTGGGACTCCACAGATACGCAGTATTTT.

The V gene is TRBV6-5, the J gene TRBJ2-7; maybe TRBD2 (5 bases). The CDR3 extends over 14 amino acids. Germline values: CDR1 MNHEY, CDR2 SVGAGI. Trimming took 7 bases from V and 2 from J, leaving 15 bases between them. This CDR3 reads CASNLSGNTYEQYF. The CDR3 region has the DNA TGTGCCAGCAACCTCTCCGGGAACACCTACGAGCAGTACTTC.

The CDR3 DNA sequence: TGTGCCAGCAGGGCCGGGACAGGGGGAACTGAAGCTTTCTTT. The encoded protein is CASRAGTGGTEAFF. The chain uses TRBV6-5 and TRBJ1-1; TRBD1 agrees at 11 bases. The CDR3 extends over 14 amino acids. The junction had 5 bases not matched to a gene; V was cut back by 6 bases and J by 5 bases. Germline lookup yields CDR1 MNHEY and CDR2 SVGAGI.

The chain joins TRBV6-5 to TRBJ2-1, with 8 bases identical to TRBD1. Germline trimming cut 6 bases from V and 7 bases from J; bases unmatched to any gene: 5. The germline V gene encodes CDR1 MNHEY and CDR2 SVGAGI. The CDR3 runs to 13 residues. CDR3 in amino acids: CASSTDRGNEQFF. As DNA, the CDR3 is TGTGCCAGCAGCACAGACAGGGGTAATGAGCAGTTCTTC.

The rearrangement links TRBV28 to TRBJ1-2; 7 bases agree with TRBD1. There are 15 residues in the CDR3. V lost 7 bases, J lost 6 bases, and 14 bases stayed unmatched. The germline gives CDR1 MDHEN, CDR2 SYDVKM. DNA for the CDR3: TGTGCCAGCATGCAGACAGGGAATGTCATAGATGGCTACACCTTC. This encodes CASMQTGNVIDGYTF.

This chain uses TRBV5-4 with TRBJ2-1; 9 positions match TRBD2. CDR1 and CDR2 from the germline V gene are SGHNT and YYREEE (reference sequence). Trimming cost V 2 bases and J 7 bases; bases outside gene matches: 7. This CDR3 is built from 15 residues. The CDR3 DNA sequence: TGTGCCAGCAGCTTCGGCGGGGGGGCATTAAATGAGCAGTTCTTC. Translated, it gives CASSFGGGALNEQFF. Variable domain in full (rest from reference TRBV5-4 and TRBJ2-1): ETGVTQSPTHLIKTRGQQVTLRCSSQSGHNTVSWYQQALGQGPQFIFQYYREEENGRGNFPPRFSGLQFPNYSSELNVNALELDDSALYLCASSFGGGALNEQFFGPGTRLTVL.

The J gene is TRBJ2-2, the V gene TRBV19; no clear D. The V and J ends lost 7 bases and 9 bases respectively, with 21 bases between them. The CDR3 has 15 residues. The germline CDR1 and CDR2 sequences are LNHDA and SQIVND (reference sequence). The chain's CDR3 is CASTIAILSGRELFF. The CDR3, as DNA: TGTGCCAGTACTATCGCCATCCTTTCAGGCCGGGAGCTGTTTTTT.

This chain links TRBV27 with TRBJ2-1; D is unclear. Germline CDR1 MNHEY, CDR2 SMNVEV (reference sequence). V was cut by 5 bases and J by 2 bases, with 16 bases left in between. The CDR3 has 16 residues. The CDR3 region is CASSARSPSTYNEQFF. The CDR3 DNA is TGTGCCAGCAGTGCCCGGTCCCCGTCAACCTACAATGAGCAGTTCTTC.

The chain recombines TRBV6-5 with TRBJ2-2, with TRBD1 matching 9 bases. Trimming at V came to 6 bases and at J to 6 bases, leaving 8 bases not matched to a gene. CDR1 and CDR2 (germline): MNHEY, SVGAGI. This CDR3 has 15 amino acids. The CDR3 region is CASSQGQGWSGELFF. CDR3 in DNA: TGTGCCAGCAGCCAAGGACAGGGGTGGTCCGGGGAGCTGTTTTTT.

The chain recombines TRBV18 with TRBJ2-5, with 8 bases identical to TRBD2. The CDR3 totals 15 residues. Germline V CDR1 and CDR2: KGHSH, LQKENI. Trimming removed 0 bases from V and 5 bases from J; junction bases left unmatched: 5. The CDR3 nucleotides read TGTGCCAGCTCACCACCCGGGGGGGGCGGGGAGACCCAGTACTTC. Protein: CASSPPGGGGETQYF.

The chain is built from TRBV7-9 and TRBJ1-1; possibly TRBD1 for D (5 bases). Germline V gene data show CDR1 as SEHNR and CDR2 as FQNEAQ (reference sequence). The V end was cut by 4 bases, the J end by 0 bases, with 15 bases between. This CDR3 has 16 amino acids. CDR3 sequence reads: CASSSAGPRMNTEAFF. As DNA, the CDR3 is TGTGCCAGCAGCTCGGCGGGGCCGCGCATGAACACTGAAGCTTTCTTT. Supplemented by reference TRBV7-9 and TRBJ1-1, the full variable domain reads DTGVSQNPRHKITKRGQNVTFRCDPISEHNRLYWYRQTLGQGPEFLTYFQNEAQLEKSRLLSDRFSAERPKGSFSTLEIQRTEQGDSAMYLCASSSAGPRMNTEAFFGQGTRLTVV.

This chain links TRBV29-1 with TRBJ1-1, with 9 bases identical to TRBD1. CDR1 is SQVTM, CDR2 ANQGSEA, per germline. This CDR3 contains 13 residues. Germline trimming cut 1 base from V and 4 bases from J; bases unmatched to any gene: 1. The CDR3 DNA sequence: TGCAGCGTTGAAGTGACAGGGGGCACTGAAGCTTTCTTT. Protein sequence: CSVEVTGGTEAFF.

This chain connects TRBV30 to TRBJ1-5, with D possibly being TRBD1 (5 bases). V was pared by 1 base and J by 3 bases, with 7 bases between. Germline V gives CDR1 GTSNPN, CDR2 SVGIG (reference sequence). The CDR3 is 13 amino acids. The CDR3 protein is CAWSGQINQPQHF. CDR3 coding DNA: TGTGCCTGGAGTGGACAGATCAATCAGCCCCAGCATTTT.

The CDR3 bases are TGCGCCAGCGGGGGGATTATTGAGCAGTTCTTC. It codes for CASGGIIEQFF. The chain recombines TRBV10-2 with TRBJ2-1; the D gene is possibly TRBD2 (6 bases). Germline CDR1 reads WSHSY; CDR2 reads SAAADI. The CDR3 runs 11 residues. The V end was cut by 8 bases, the J end by 9 bases, with 11 bases between.

V and J are TRBV7-9 and TRBJ2-5; D not certain. Trimming stripped 2 bases from V and 0 bases from J, with 16 bases between. CDR3 length: 17 residues. Germline loops: CDR1 SEHNR, CDR2 FQNEAQ (reference sequence). The CDR3 sequence is CASSLFGRQRYQETQYF. The DNA for the CDR3 is TGTGCCAGCAGCTTATTTGGTCGGCAGAGGTACCAAGAGACCCAGTACTTC.

V and J are TRBV12-5 and TRBJ2-3; D not certain. Per the germline V gene, CDR1 is LGHNT and CDR2 is FRNRAP. The CDR3 covers 13 residues. Trimming took 4 bases from V and 1 from J, leaving 6 bases between them. The CDR3 DNA reads TGTGCTAGTGGTTACGCGGGCACAGATACGCAGTATTTT. Translation: CASGYAGTDTQYF.

The genes are TRBV6-5 and TRBJ1-1, with unresolved D. V lost 2 bases and J 1 base, leaving 5 bases between the germline ends. Germline CDR1 and CDR2: MNHEY and SVGAGI. The CDR3 consists of 13 residues. This CDR3 reads CASSYVQNTEAFF. CDR3 bases: TGTGCCAGCAGTTACGTTCAGAACACTGAAGCTTTCTTT.

The CDR3 loop reads CASSLHGSYEQYF. As DNA, the CDR3 is TGCGCCAGCAGCTTGCACGGTTCCTACGAGCAGTACTTC. This chain uses TRBV5-1 with TRBJ2-7; D gene uncertain. The CDR3 contains 13 residues. The V gene lost 1 base and the J gene lost 1 base, with 6 bases spanning the gap. Germline CDR1 and CDR2: SGHRS and YFSETQ.

The CDR3 loop is CASSPLQGAKYF. CDR3 coding DNA: TGTGCCAGCAGCCCGCTACAGGGGGCCAAGTACTTC. The chain employs TRBV7-9 and TRBJ2-7, with TRBD1 identical over 9 bases. The CDR3 has 12 amino acids. The germline CDR1 and CDR2 sequences are SEHNR and FQNEAQ (reference sequence). Trimming took 5 bases from V and 11 from J; bases not matched to a gene: 7.

The chain has TRBV21-1 and TRBJ2-7; no DNA check was done on the table's D call, TRBD1. TRBV21-1 is a listed pseudogene. The CDR3 consists of 14 residues. The CDR3 here is CASSVSQGRNEQYF. Here the CDR3 DNA reads TGTGCCAGCAGCGTCTCACAGGGGAGGAACGAGCAGTACTTC.

V gene TRBV2 combines with J gene TRBJ2-7; 11 bases agree with TRBD1. Unmatched junction bases numbered 13, after V lost 6 bases and J lost 3 bases. Germline CDR1 and CDR2: SNHLY and FYNNEI. The CDR3 has 17 amino acids. The CDR3 loop is CASRKTPEDRGLYEQYF. CDR3 sequence (DNA): TGTGCCAGCAGAAAAACCCCGGAGGACAGGGGGCTCTACGAGCAGTACTTC. Filled out from reference TRBV2 and TRBJ2-7, the complete variable domain reads EPEVTQTPSHQVTQMGQEVILRCVPISNHLYFYWYRQILGQKVEFLVSFYNNEISEKSEIFDDQFSVERPDGSNFTLKIRSTKLEDSAMYFCASRKTPEDRGLYEQYFGPGTRLTVT.

The chain is built from TRBV6-5 and TRBJ1-1, with D unresolved. Germline V CDR1 and CDR2: MNHEY, SVGAGI. Trimming pared 11 bases from V and 1 base from J, leaving 11 bases between. The CDR3 extends over 12 amino acids. The CDR3 DNA sequence: TGTGCCCTAGGAGAGCAGAACACTGAAGCTTTCTTT. This encodes CALGEQNTEAFF.

The genes are TRBV29-1 and TRBJ2-7; possible D gene TRBD1, 7 bases. This CDR3 has 15 residues. Germline-derived CDR1 and CDR2 are SQVTM and ANQGSEA. V lost 1 base, J lost 1 base, and 14 bases lay in between. CDR3 loop: CSVEAVQGGSYEQYF. Written as DNA, the CDR3 is TGCAGCGTTGAAGCCGTCCAGGGGGGATCCTACGAGCAGTACTTC.

The CDR3 DNA follows: TGCGCCAGCAGCCAACAGACTAGCGGGGGGTACAATGAGCAGTTCTTC. It specifies CASSQQTSGGYNEQFF. This chain uses TRBV5-1 with TRBJ2-1; 13 nucleotides match TRBD2. Trimming removed 4 bases from V and 4 bases from J; junction bases left unmatched: 5. Germline CDR1 and CDR2: SGHRS and YFSETQ. The CDR3 is 16 amino acids.

The chain has TRBV2 and TRBJ2-5; 9 bases line up with TRBD1. The V segment lost 2 bases and the J segment 2 bases; nucleotides outside the gene matches: 3. The CDR3 is 15 residues long. Germline-derived CDR1 and CDR2 are SNHLY and FYNNEI. CDR3 sequence: CASSELGTGQETQYF. CDR3 coding DNA: TGTGCCAGCAGTGAATTGGGGACAGGGCAAGAGACCCAGTACTTC.

The V call is TRBV7-9, the J call TRBJ1-3; weak D call: TRBD1 (6 bases). Trimming shortened V by 5 bases and J by 0 bases, and 11 bases separated the two germline ends. Germline CDR1 reads SEHNR; CDR2 reads FQNEAQ (reference sequence). CDR3 size: 15 residues. This CDR3 is CASSAQGSSGNTIYF. CDR3 DNA: TGTGCCAGCAGCGCACAGGGAAGCTCTGGAAACACCATATATTTT.

J is TRBJ1-2 and V is TRBV4-2; D possibly corresponds to TRBD1 (6 bases). Deletions cut 6 bases from V and 8 bases from J, with 22 bases between. In germline, CDR1 is LGHNA, CDR2 YNFKEQ. This CDR3 region has 15 residues. For the CDR3, the DNA is TGTGCCAGCAGTCCGCCCGCTGACAGGCGGTTGGGCTACACCTTC. Protein sequence: CASSPPADRRLGYTF.

The gene calls are TRBV18 and TRBJ1-1, with D tentatively TRBD1 (5 bases). Germline lookup yields CDR1 KGHSH and CDR2 LQKENI. The CDR3 totals 14 residues. Trimming cost V 3 bases and J 2 bases, with 10 bases left between them. CDR3 protein: CASSPIQVNTEAFF. The CDR3 DNA reads as TGTGCCAGCTCACCTATACAGGTAAACACTGAAGCTTTCTTT.

V and J are TRBV2 and TRBJ1-5; D not certain. CDR1 and CDR2 from the germline V gene are SNHLY and FYNNEI. V was pared by 4 bases and J by 0 bases, with 10 bases between. The CDR3 totals 15 residues. The CDR3 nucleotides are TGTGCCAGCAGTGGGGCGGGTGATAGCAATCAGCCCCAGCATTTT. Protein product: CASSGAGDSNQPQHF.